The 2 T cell receptor beta chains given below trace back to one sample, sequenced in a study of T cell repertoires in cytomegalovirus infection (dated by TCRdb to the late 2010s). Sequencing took place on an Illumina HiSeq 1500. TCRdb reworked the public reads: Q25 trimming with fastp, MiXCR clone assembly, productive beta chains retained. Each CDR3 protein appears once, grouped with its most common genes and DNA. The sample table shows more than 400,000 distinct CDR3 sequences, and about 25% are seen once. The top ten clonotypes cover approximately 13% of the sample. The sequenced sample was PBMCs. Receptors originate from a human donor in good health (CMV status not recorded). Some clones in this sample may be carry-over from other donors' samples.

This clonotype has at least ten counts. This chain joins TRBV7-2 and TRBJ1-2; possible D gene TRBD1, 6 bases. This CDR3 contains 16 residues. Trimming removed 4 bases from V and 8 bases from J, with 23 bases in between. CDR1 SGHTA and CDR2 FQGNSA come from the germline V gene. The DNA of the CDR3 is TGTGCCAGCAGCTCCCTTACTTGGACAGCTCAACACGGCTACACCTTC. It is translated as CASSSLTWTAQHGYTF.

Many counts were recorded for this clonotype. The V and J genes are TRBV7-6 and TRBJ2-1; 16 bases map to TRBD2. CDR1 and CDR2 from the germline V gene are SGHVS and FNYEAQ. V lost 5 bases to trimming and J lost 6 bases; unmatched junction nucleotides: 16. This CDR3 is 20 amino acids long. The CDR3 coding sequence is TGTGCCAGCAGCGTGCGTACCGGGACTAGCGGGAGGGCCCGGATCAATGAGCAGTTCTTC. This sequence encodes CASSVRTGTSGRARINEQFF.